This T cell receptor beta chain was documented in a study of blood T cells in healthy people across ages. To note about this clonotype: Its antigen is unidentified.

A second roughly 6 to 12 cycle PCR used barcoded and J-beta primers. From the 5' RACE reads, TCRdb called clonotypes with MiXCR, one entry per CDR3 protein. Seen here are 980,000 or so distinct CDR3 sequences, approximately 49% observed once, and the top ten hold about an eighth. Study results and caveats: Estimated diversity across one million T cells was deemed an underestimate.

CDR1 and CDR2 from the germline V gene are LGHNA and YNFKEQ. Trimming took off 4 bases at V and 0 bases at J, with 16 bases between the two ends. The CDR3 loop spans 17 amino acids. This clonotype was sampled from a man under 40 in good health. The material sequenced was blood. V and J are TRBV4-2 and TRBJ2-1; D possibly corresponds to TRBD1 (8 bases). The CDR3 sequence: CASSRGQGGSSYNEQFF. In DNA, the CDR3 is TGTGCCAGCAGCCGAGGACAGGGAGGGAGCTCCTACAATGAGCAGTTCTTC.